This passage covers 5 T cell receptor beta chains from one sample sequenced in a study of lymphopenia after photon versus proton radiotherapy. Repertoires were generated with immunoSEQ multiplex PCR, while TCRdb's copy carries only in-frame clones and drops some. Among approximately 58,000 clones listed, about 83% were seen once. This sample comprised peripheral blood, obtained from a patient treated with photon-based radiotherapy. Source of these receptors: a man over 45 with gastric cancer.

V and J are TRBV7-2 and TRBJ2-5, with TRBD2 identical over 9 bases. Germline lookup yields CDR1 SGHTA and CDR2 FQGNSA. The CDR3 has 18 amino acids. Unmatched junction bases numbered 19, after V lost 7 bases and J lost 4 bases. CDR3 bases: TGTGCCAGCACCATGAGCGGGGTGGGCCTAGCGGGAAGAGAGACCCAGTACTTC. Encoded protein: CASTMSGVGLAGRETQYF.

The CDR3 nucleotides are TGCAGCGCCAAACAGGGCCCTGAAGCTTTCTTT. Translated: CSAKQGPEAFF. This rearrangement joins TRBV29-1 to TRBJ1-1; weak D call: TRBD1 (6 bases). Germline CDR1 reads SQVTM; CDR2 reads ANQGSEA. The ends were cut back, 7 bases at V and 6 bases at J, with 12 bases in the middle. CDR3 length equals 11 residues.

J is TRBJ2-7 and V is TRBV5-5; the D is unclear. Trimming shortened V by 7 bases and J by 0 bases, and 14 bases separated the two germline ends. The germline CDR1 and CDR2 sequences are SGHKS and YYEKEE (reference sequence). CDR3 length equals 14 residues. The CDR3 protein is CASGEKEHSYEQYF. The CDR3 DNA sequence: TGTGCCAGCGGAGAGAAAGAGCACTCCTACGAGCAGTACTTC. Together with reference TRBV5-5 and TRBJ2-7, the CDR3 gives the full variable domain: DAGVTQSPTHLIKTRGQQVTLRCSPISGHKSVSWYQQVLGQGPQFIFQYYEKEERGRGNFPDRFSARQFPNYSSELNVNALLLGDSALYLCASGEKEHSYEQYFGPGTRLTVT.

This chain uses TRBV7-3 with TRBJ2-1; D may be TRBD2 (5 bases). Per the germline V gene, CDR1 is SGHTA and CDR2 is FQGTGA. V lost 5 bases and J lost 4, with 12 bases in between. The CDR3 runs to 14 residues. CDR3 region: CASSPTRGYNEQFF. In DNA form, the CDR3 reads TGTGCCAGCAGCCCAACTAGAGGGTACAATGAGCAGTTCTTC.

The chain couples TRBV10-3 to TRBJ2-7; 9 nucleotides line up with TRBD1. Trimming took 6 bases from V and 6 from J; bases not matched to a gene: 9. Germline lookup yields CDR1 ENHRY and CDR2 SYGVKD. The CDR3 has 14 amino acids. The CDR3 sequence is CAISSGQGLSEQYF. The CDR3 region has the DNA TGTGCCATCAGCTCGGGACAGGGTCTAAGCGAGCAGTACTTC.